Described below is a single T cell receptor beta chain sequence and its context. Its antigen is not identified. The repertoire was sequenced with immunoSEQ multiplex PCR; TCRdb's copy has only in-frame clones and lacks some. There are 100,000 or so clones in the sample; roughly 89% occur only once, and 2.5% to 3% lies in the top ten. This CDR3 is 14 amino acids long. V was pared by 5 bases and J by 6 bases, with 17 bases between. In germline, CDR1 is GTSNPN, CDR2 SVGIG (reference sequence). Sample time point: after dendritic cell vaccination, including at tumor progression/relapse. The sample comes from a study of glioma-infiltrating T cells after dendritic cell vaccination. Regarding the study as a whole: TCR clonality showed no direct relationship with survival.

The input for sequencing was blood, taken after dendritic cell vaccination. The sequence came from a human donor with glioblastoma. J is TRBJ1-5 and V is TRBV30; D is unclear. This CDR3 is CAWGRSGGSQPQHF. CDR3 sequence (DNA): TGTGCCTGGGGCAGGTCAGGAGGTAGTCAGCCCCAGCATTTT.